The text below deals with one TCR beta chain. Its matching antigen is unknown. The data were obtained in a study of vaccination and CD4 T cells after COVID-19. Treatment of the sample: roughly 10-day PBMC culture with coronavirus spike peptide pools or control peptides (ViraFEST assay). Germline loops: CDR1 LGHNA, CDR2 YSLEER. Trimming removed 5 bases from V and 5 bases from J; junction bases left unmatched: 1. The CDR3 runs to 13 residues. The study sequenced cultured CD4+ T cell DNA using the Oncomine TCR Beta short-read assay. TCRdb re-derived calls from the PCR reads in MiXCR, one entry per CDR3 protein. The sample contains 6,500 to 8,500 distinct CDR3 sequences, around 70% of which appear only once.

The chain combines TRBV4-3 with TRBJ1-3, with TRBD1 matching over 9 bases. This sequence was found in a human donor who had recovered from COVID-19. The sequencing input was CD4+ T cells from blood, cultured in vitro. In nucleotides, the CDR3 is TGCGCCAGCAGCGGACAGGGGAGAAACACCATATATTTT. Its translation is CASSGQGRNTIYF.